The 21 T cell receptor beta chains in this list originate from one sample, sequenced in a study of shared clonotypes between healthy human individuals. Data came from immunoSEQ multiplex PCR; TCRdb stores just in-frame clones and leaves some out. Here the sample spans about 320,000 clones, around 90% being singletons. The sample was memory CD8+ T cells sorted from blood. Subset meaning: CD45RO+ cells pooled with CCR7-negative TemRA cells. These receptors came from a young man in good health.

This chain joins TRBV13 and TRBJ2-1; D unclear. Germline V CDR1 and CDR2: PRHDT, FYEKMQ (reference sequence). CDR3 length: 13 amino acids. V gave up 2 bases and J gave up 8 bases, with 10 bases separating them. The CDR3 sequence is CASSLLSVYEQFF. CDR3 coding DNA: TGTGCCAGCAGCTTATTATCCGTTTATGAGCAGTTCTTC.

This chain connects TRBV28 to TRBJ1-2; no reliable D call. In germline, CDR1 is MDHEN, CDR2 SYDVKM. V was cut by 4 bases and J by 2 bases, with 5 bases left in between. This CDR3 comprises 12 residues. DNA for the CDR3: TGTGCCAGCAGTTCGGGGAACTATGGCTACACCTTC. Protein: CASSSGNYGYTF.

The genes are TRBV9 and TRBJ2-7, with TRBD1 matching over 9 bases. The CDR3 is 16 residues long. Germline V gene data show CDR1 as SGDLS and CDR2 as YYNGEE. V was pared by 3 bases and J by 6 bases, with 13 bases of the junction left unmatched. CDR3 amino acids: CASSGEPGQGIFEQYF. The CDR3 nucleotides read TGTGCCAGCAGCGGAGAGCCGGGACAGGGAATTTTCGAGCAGTACTTC.

The chain carries TRBV6-1 and TRBJ1-1; D is unclear. This CDR3 is 17 amino acids long. The ends were cut back, 3 bases at V and 3 bases at J, with 20 bases in the middle. Germline values: CDR1 MNHNS, CDR2 SASEGT. CDR3 nucleotides: TGTGCCAGCAGTGACCCCACGACACCTGAGGGATACACTGAAGCTTTCTTT. Translating it yields CASSDPTTPEGYTEAFF.

The J gene is TRBJ2-7, the V gene TRBV7-9; 8 nucleotides line up with TRBD1. The CDR3 loop spans 16 amino acids. CDR1 SEHNR and CDR2 FQNEAQ come from the germline V gene (reference sequence). Trimming at V came to 1 base and at J to 1 base, leaving 6 bases not matched to a gene. The CDR3 nucleotides are TGTGCCAGCAGCTTAGGAAGGGACAGGCCTTCCTACGAGCAGTACTTC. This sequence encodes CASSLGRDRPSYEQYF.

V gene TRBV4-1 combines with J gene TRBJ2-1; D unclear. The CDR3 consists of 16 residues. Germline-derived CDR1 and CDR2 are MGHRA and YSYEKL. Trimming took 1 base from V and 5 from J, leaving 15 bases between them. In nucleotides, the CDR3 is TGCGCCAGCAGCCAAGGTTACGGACGAGCTGACAATGAGCAGTTCTTC. Translation: CASSQGYGRADNEQFF.

The V gene is TRBV28, the J gene TRBJ1-2; TRBD1 is a possible D gene (6 bases). With 6 bases removed from V and 6 bases from J, the gap between germline ends came to 17 bases. CDR3 length: 14 residues. The V gene's germline CDR1 is MDHEN and CDR2 SYDVKM. In nucleotides, the CDR3 is TGTGCCAGCAGCCGTACCGACAGGATCCATGGCTACACCTTC. This translates into CASSRTDRIHGYTF.

The table lists this clone with a count of one. The V and J genes are TRBV4-1 and TRBJ1-4; D gene unclear. The CDR3 is 16 amino acids. Germline CDR1 MGHRA, CDR2 YSYEKL. V lost 0 bases and J 5 bases, leaving 13 bases between the germline ends. In nucleotides, the CDR3 is TGCGCCAGCAGCCAAGAGTCCGAGGGAGAGAATGAAAAACTGTTTTTT. It translates to CASSQESEGENEKLFF.

This clone occurred a few times. The chain combines TRBV5-5 with TRBJ2-7; D gene ambiguous. CDR1 SGHKS and CDR2 YYEKEE come from the germline V gene (reference sequence). The CDR3 spans 12 residues. V was trimmed by 4 bases and J by 1 base, leaving 6 bases between them. The CDR3 DNA follows: TGTGCCAGCAGCGCGTGGTCCTACGAGCAGTACTTC. Translated, it gives CASSAWSYEQYF.

This chain joins TRBV10-2 and TRBJ2-7, with D hard to call. This CDR3 is 15 amino acids long. Trimming pared 7 bases from V and 6 bases from J, leaving 22 bases between. In germline, CDR1 is WSHSY, CDR2 SAAADI. CDR3 in DNA: TGCGCCAGCAAAGGATCAGGCGTTTCGCTTGGCGAGCAGTACTTC. This gives the protein CASKGSGVSLGEQYF.

The chain carries TRBV4-1 and TRBJ1-5; the D is unclear. The V and J ends lost 1 base and 5 bases respectively, with 9 bases between them. CDR1 is MGHRA and CDR2 is YSYEKL in the germline V gene. The CDR3 has 14 amino acids. CDR3 region: CASSQGIRDQPQHF. Here the CDR3 DNA reads TGCGCCAGCAGCCAAGGGATTAGGGATCAGCCCCAGCATTTT.

This chain uses TRBV6-7 with TRBJ2-3; D may be TRBD1 or TRBD2 (5 bases each). TRBV6-7 is an ORF, and what it does is uncertain. The CDR3 length is 15 residues. Trimming pared 5 bases from V and 2 bases from J, leaving 14 bases between. The CDR3 loop is CASSHRDQVTDTQYF. CDR3 nucleotides: TGTGCCAGCAGTCACCGGGACCAGGTCACAGATACGCAGTATTTT.

V usage is TRBV12-5 and J usage is TRBJ1-6; the D is unclear. Germline V gene lookup returns CDR1 LGHNT and CDR2 FRNRAP. Trimming removed 0 bases at V and 9 bases at J, with 6 bases between. This CDR3 comprises 13 residues. In DNA form, the CDR3 reads TGTGCTAGTGGTTTGGTACGAAGTTCACCCCTCCACTTT. This sequence encodes CASGLVRSSPLHF. Variable domain in full (rest from reference TRBV12-5 and TRBJ1-6): DARVTQTPRHKVTEMGQEVTMRCQPILGHNTVFWYRQTMMQGLELLAYFRNRAPLDDSGMPKDRFSAEMPDATLATLKIQPSEPRDSAVYFCASGLVRSSPLHFGNGTRLTVT.

This clone occurred a few times. The J gene is TRBJ1-2, the V gene TRBV27, with 9 bases identical to TRBD1. V gave up 3 bases and J gave up 7 bases; unmatched junction bases: 3. In germline, CDR1 is MNHEY, CDR2 SMNVEV (reference sequence). This CDR3 contains 13 residues. CDR3 loop: CASSLTGGSGYTF. The CDR3 bases are TGTGCCAGCAGTTTGACAGGGGGTAGTGGCTACACCTTC.

There are a few counts of this clone. The chain links TRBV4-3 to TRBJ2-1; 8 bases are shared with TRBD2. V trimming: 0 bases; J trimming: 1 base; junction bases outside the gene matches: 8. The CDR3 length is 18 residues. CDR1 is LGHNA and CDR2 is YSLEER in the germline V gene. CDR3 sequence: CASSQDRASGYSYNEQFF. CDR3 coding DNA: TGCGCCAGCAGCCAAGATCGGGCTAGCGGGTATTCCTACAATGAGCAGTTCTTC.

In DNA form, the CDR3 reads TGTGCCAGCAACATTAAAAGCGGAGGGGCTAACTATGGCTACACCTTC. Protein product: CASNIKSGGANYGYTF. V gene TRBV5-4 combines with J gene TRBJ1-2, with a weak D call TRBD1 (5 bases). V dropped 6 bases and J dropped 0 bases, with 18 bases sitting between them. Germline CDR1 is SGHNT and CDR2 is YYREEE (reference sequence). The CDR3 runs 16 residues.

Remarks on this clone: This sample includes further DNA sequences coding for the same CDR3. The rearrangement joins TRBV4-1 to TRBJ2-7, with 13 bases lining up with TRBD2. CDR1 MGHRA and CDR2 YSYEKL come from the germline V gene. The CDR3 is 15 amino acids. Trimming cost V 6 bases and J 4 bases; bases outside gene matches: 6. Here the CDR3 DNA reads TGCGCCAGCAGTTATGGGACTAGCGGGACGTACGAGCAGTACTTC. Residues: CASSYGTSGTYEQYF.

This clone appeared a single time. The chain couples TRBV18 to TRBJ1-6; D call uncertain. CDR3 length: 17 amino acids. Germline CDR1 is KGHSH and CDR2 is LQKENI. The V end lost 3 bases, the J end lost 0 bases, and 12 bases lay between the germline ends. Here the CDR3 reads CASSPTDWSSYNSPLHF. For the CDR3, the DNA is TGTGCCAGCTCACCGACGGACTGGAGCTCCTATAATTCACCCCTCCACTTT.

The chain uses TRBV4-1 and TRBJ2-7, with 7 bases identical to TRBD1. The CDR3 totals 15 residues. Looked up from germline, CDR1 is MGHRA and CDR2 is YSYEKL. J lost 9 bases, V lost 4 bases, and 15 bases had no gene match. CDR3 region: CASSRWDRGSTGQYF. The DNA of the CDR3 is TGCGCCAGCAGCCGGTGGGACAGAGGATCTACGGGGCAGTACTTC.

The chain combines TRBV5-6 with TRBJ2-7; D gene unclear. V was trimmed by 4 bases and J by 4 bases, leaving 9 bases between them. From germline, CDR1 is SGHDT and CDR2 YYEEEE. The CDR3 is made up of 12 amino acids. CDR3 DNA: TGTGCCAGCAGCACCCAGGATTACGAGCAGTACTTC. Translated, it gives CASSTQDYEQYF.

CDR3 DNA sequence: TGCGCCAGCAGCCAAGATCCTGTTATCGACATTCCTGAAAAACTGTTTTTT. Translating it yields CASSQDPVIDIPEKLFF. The rearrangement joins TRBV4-3 to TRBJ1-4; D unclear. CDR1 and CDR2 from the germline V gene are LGHNA and YSLEER. V shed 0 bases and J shed 7 bases, with 18 bases lying between them. The CDR3 spans 17 residues.